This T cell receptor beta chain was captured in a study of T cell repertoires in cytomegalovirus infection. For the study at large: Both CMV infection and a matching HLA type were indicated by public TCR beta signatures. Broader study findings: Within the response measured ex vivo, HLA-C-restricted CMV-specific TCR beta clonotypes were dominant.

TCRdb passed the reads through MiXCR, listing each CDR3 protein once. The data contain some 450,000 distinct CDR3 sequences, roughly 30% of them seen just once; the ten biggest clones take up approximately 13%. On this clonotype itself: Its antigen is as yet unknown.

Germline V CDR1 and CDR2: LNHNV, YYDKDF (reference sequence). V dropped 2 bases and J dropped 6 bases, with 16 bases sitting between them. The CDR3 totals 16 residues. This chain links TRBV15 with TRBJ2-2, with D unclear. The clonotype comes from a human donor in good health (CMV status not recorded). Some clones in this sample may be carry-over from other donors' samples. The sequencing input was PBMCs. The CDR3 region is CATSRSTKLKAGELFF. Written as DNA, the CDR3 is TGTGCCACCAGCAGATCCACTAAACTCAAAGCCGGGGAGCTGTTTTTT.